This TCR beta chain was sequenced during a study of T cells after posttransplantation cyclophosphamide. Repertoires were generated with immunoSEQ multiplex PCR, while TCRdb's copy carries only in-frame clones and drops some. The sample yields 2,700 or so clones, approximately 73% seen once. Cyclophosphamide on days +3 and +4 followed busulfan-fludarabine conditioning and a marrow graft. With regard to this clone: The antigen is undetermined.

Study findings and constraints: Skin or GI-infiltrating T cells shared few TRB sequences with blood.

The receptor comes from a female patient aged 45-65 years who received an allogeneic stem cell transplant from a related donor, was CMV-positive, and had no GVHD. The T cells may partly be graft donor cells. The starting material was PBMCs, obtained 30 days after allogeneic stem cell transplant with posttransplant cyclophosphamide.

The CDR3 nucleotides read TGTGCCAGCAGGTCCCGGAGCGCAACTAATGAAAAACTGTTTTTT. It translates to CASRSRSATNEKLFF. This rearrangement joins TRBV2 to TRBJ1-4, with D unresolved. The CDR3 has 15 residues. Trimming removed 6 bases at V and 0 bases at J, with 11 bases between. Germline lookup yields CDR1 SNHLY and CDR2 FYNNEI.